These 21 T cell receptor beta chains share one sample of origin, sequenced in a study of blood T cell repertoires in COVID-19. Only in-frame clones appear in the TCRdb table, and some are missing; sequencing was by immunoSEQ multiplex PCR. The sample lists a few hundred thousand clones, around 87% occurring once. The sequenced sample was peripheral blood. The origin of the receptors is a woman in her fifties or sixties who had recovered from COVID-19.

The J gene is TRBJ1-4, the V gene TRBV28; 9 nucleotides match TRBD1. J gave up 5 bases and V 6 bases, and 4 bases lay outside the gene matches. CDR3 length equals 14 residues. Per the germline V gene, CDR1 is MDHEN and CDR2 is SYDVKM. The CDR3 region is CASRGTGRNEKLFF. The DNA of the CDR3 is TGTGCCAGCAGGGGGACAGGGCGGAATGAAAAACTGTTTTTT. Looking up the rest from reference TRBV28 and TRBJ1-4 gives the full variable domain: DVKVTQSSRYLVKRTGEKVFLECVQDMDHENMFWYRQDPGLGLRLIYFSYDVKMKEKGDIPEGYSVSREKKERFSLILESASTNQTSMYLCASRGTGRNEKLFFGSGTQLSVL.

The V gene is TRBV11-3, the J gene TRBJ2-2; D not certain. Germline V CDR1 and CDR2: SGHNT, YENEEA. V lost 3 bases and J lost 7, with 9 bases in between. The CDR3 sequence is 13 residues long. The CDR3 DNA reads TGTGCCAGCAGCTTTTTGTCGGGCGGGGAGCTGTTTTTT. It is translated as CASSFLSGGELFF.

The chain is built from TRBV20-1 and TRBJ2-1; TRBD1 matches 9 bases. The CDR3 consists of 15 residues. Germline CDR1 is DFQATT and CDR2 is SNEGSKA (reference sequence). Trimming at V came to 3 bases and at J to 4 bases, leaving 7 bases not matched to a gene. This CDR3 is CSASVGQGLYNEQFF. DNA for the CDR3: TGCAGTGCTAGTGTAGGACAGGGGCTTTACAATGAGCAGTTCTTC.

The table lists this clone with a few counts. The rearrangement links TRBV11-2 to TRBJ1-1; D perhaps matches TRBD1 (6 bases). The length of the CDR3 is 15 residues. Germline V gene lookup returns CDR1 SGHAT and CDR2 FQNNGV. V shed 6 bases and J shed 6 bases, with 20 bases lying between them. CDR3 sequence: CASSYDQGLGAEAFF. The CDR3 region has the DNA TGTGCCAGCAGTTACGACCAGGGGTTAGGGGCTGAAGCTTTCTTT.

The rearrangement links TRBV2 to TRBJ2-1; 7 bases are shared with TRBD2. This CDR3 contains 14 residues. The V gene's germline CDR1 is SNHLY and CDR2 FYNNEI. The junction had 2 bases not matched to a gene; V was cut back by 2 bases and J by 4 bases. The chain's CDR3 is CASSETSVYNEQFF. The CDR3 DNA reads TGTGCCAGCAGTGAAACTAGCGTATACAATGAGCAGTTCTTC.

The chain is built from TRBV29-1 and TRBJ1-2; D might be TRBD1 (6 bases). This CDR3 spans 13 amino acids. V was pared by 4 bases and J by 0 bases, with 9 bases between. The germline CDR1 and CDR2 sequences are SQVTM and ANQGSEA. The CDR3 loop is CSVAAGANYGYTF. The CDR3 DNA follows: TGCAGCGTTGCGGCAGGGGCTAACTATGGCTACACCTTC.

This chain uses TRBV6-2 or TRBV6-3 with TRBJ1-6; D gene ambiguous. This CDR3 region has 15 residues. Germline-derived CDR1 and CDR2 are MNHEY and SVGEGT. Deletions cut 2 bases from V and 7 bases from J, with 12 bases between. The CDR3 bases are TGTGCCAGCAGTTACGTGGCAGGAGGCAATTCACCCCTCCACTTT. It encodes CASSYVAGGNSPLHF.

This chain links TRBV7-9 with TRBJ2-1, with D tentatively TRBD2 (6 bases). CDR1 and CDR2 (germline): SEHNR, FQNEAQ (reference sequence). The germline V and J ends were trimmed by 3 bases and 2 bases, with 20 bases remaining between them. The CDR3 consists of 18 residues. DNA for the CDR3: TGTGCCAGCAGCTTTCTCCCGCCGGGCGGGGCTACCTACAATGAGCAGTTCTTC. Amino acid sequence: CASSFLPPGGATYNEQFF. Combining the CDR3 with reference TRBV7-9 and TRBJ2-1 gives the whole variable domain DTGVSQNPRHKITKRGQNVTFRCDPISEHNRLYWYRQTLGQGPEFLTYFQNEAQLEKSRLLSDRFSAERPKGSFSTLEIQRTEQGDSAMYLCASSFLPPGGATYNEQFFGPGTRLTVL.

This sequence joins TRBV7-2 and TRBJ1-6; perhaps TRBD1 as D (5 bases). The CDR3 has 16 residues. Germline V gene lookup returns CDR1 SGHTA and CDR2 FQGNSA. V was cut by 5 bases and J by 4 bases, with 15 bases left in between. The CDR3 DNA is TGTGCCAGCAGCGCCAGTCGGTCAGGGTATAATTCACCCCTCCACTTT. As protein: CASSASRSGYNSPLHF.

The chain has TRBV28 and TRBJ2-1; weak D call: TRBD2 (6 bases). Germline lookup yields CDR1 MDHEN and CDR2 SYDVKM. Trimming removed 6 bases from V and 3 bases from J, with 21 bases in between. CDR3 length: 17 residues. Written as DNA, the CDR3 is TGTGCCAGCAGCTCACCCCTGGGGCGGGACCTCTACAATGAGCAGTTCTTC. Encoded protein: CASSSPLGRDLYNEQFF. Based on the CDR3 plus reference TRBV28 and TRBJ2-1, the full variable domain is DVKVTQSSRYLVKRTGEKVFLECVQDMDHENMFWYRQDPGLGLRLIYFSYDVKMKEKGDIPEGYSVSREKKERFSLILESASTNQTSMYLCASSSPLGRDLYNEQFFGPGTRLTVL.

The rearrangement links TRBV6-5 to TRBJ2-3, with D unresolved. CDR1 MNHEY and CDR2 SVGAGI come from the germline V gene. The V and J ends lost 8 bases and 1 base respectively, with 16 bases between them. The CDR3 extends over 15 amino acids. The CDR3 sequence is CASVRNSHGTDTQYF. The DNA of the CDR3 is TGTGCCAGCGTCCGAAACAGTCATGGCACAGATACGCAGTATTTT.

The V gene is TRBV27, the J gene TRBJ2-7; the D gene is possibly TRBD1 (6 bases). In germline, CDR1 is MNHEY, CDR2 SMNVEV (reference sequence). With 6 bases removed from V and 2 bases from J, the gap between germline ends came to 14 bases. The CDR3 consists of 14 residues. The CDR3 coding sequence is TGTGCCAGCAGCGCCCTTGCAGGGGCCTACGAGCAGTACTTC. As protein: CASSALAGAYEQYF.

The V gene is TRBV3-1 (or the pseudogene TRBV3-2), the J gene TRBJ2-5, with TRBD2 matching over 8 bases. The CDR3 is 17 residues long. V shed 0 bases, J shed 2 bases, and the junction held 8 bases outside the gene matches. Germline CDR1 reads LGHDT; CDR2 reads YNNKEL (reference sequence). CDR3 coding DNA: TGTGCCAGCAGCCAAGATCCTCCGGGGGGGCGGCAAGAGACCCAGTACTTC. This gives the protein CASSQDPPGGRQETQYF.

The rearrangement joins TRBV2 to TRBJ1-3, with TRBD1 as a possible D gene (6 bases). The CDR3 is 15 residues long. V was pared by 7 bases and J by 0 bases, with 13 bases between. The germline V gene has CDR1 SNHLY and CDR2 FYNNEI. This CDR3 is CASTQDRASGNTIYF. The DNA for the CDR3 is TGTGCCAGCACCCAGGACAGAGCCTCTGGAAACACCATATATTTT.

V is TRBV5-6 and J is TRBJ2-1; D might be TRBD2 (5 bases). Germline V gives CDR1 SGHDT, CDR2 YYEEEE. This CDR3 has 13 residues. Trimming pared 4 bases from V and 4 bases from J, leaving 9 bases between. Here the CDR3 DNA reads TGTGCCAGCAGCGGGGAGCCGTACAATGAGCAGTTCTTC. Encoded protein: CASSGEPYNEQFF.

This chain links TRBV2 with TRBJ1-3, with 7 bases identical to TRBD1. The CDR3 consists of 15 residues. CDR1 SNHLY and CDR2 FYNNEI come from the germline V gene. V lost 3 bases and J lost 0; bases outside the gene matches: 2. CDR3 DNA sequence: TGTGCCAGCAGTGAGGAGGGGGCCTCTGGAAACACCATATATTTT. It specifies CASSEEGASGNTIYF.

The chain is built from TRBV6-1 and TRBJ1-4; no clear D gene. The CDR3 runs 14 residues. Trimming pared 5 bases from V and 4 bases from J, leaving 11 bases between. Germline V gene lookup returns CDR1 MNHNS and CDR2 SASEGT. The CDR3 DNA reads TGTGCCAGCAGTTATATGGAGGGTAATGAAAAACTGTTTTTT. Translating it yields CASSYMEGNEKLFF.

The chain joins TRBV29-1 to TRBJ2-6; D remains ambiguous. The CDR3 extends over 13 amino acids. The germline V gene has CDR1 SQVTM and CDR2 ANQGSEA. V lost 6 bases and J 1 base, leaving 7 bases between the germline ends. This CDR3 is CSVLQSGANVLTF. In nucleotides, the CDR3 is TGCAGCGTGCTCCAGTCTGGGGCCAACGTCCTGACTTTC.

The rearrangement uses TRBV4-1 and TRBJ2-5; 13 nucleotides line up with TRBD2. The V gene end was trimmed by 2 bases and the J gene end by 7 bases; junction bases not matched to a gene: 10. The germline gives CDR1 MGHRA, CDR2 YSYEKL. The CDR3 is made up of 17 amino acids. CDR3 residues: CASSQPGTSGILGTQYF. The CDR3 DNA reads TGCGCCAGCAGCCAACCAGGGACTAGCGGGATTCTCGGGACCCAGTACTTC.

The chain uses TRBV30 and TRBJ1-3; D uncertain. Trimming took 0 bases from V and 12 from J, leaving 15 bases between them. CDR1 GTSNPN and CDR2 SVGIG come from the germline V gene (reference sequence). This CDR3 region has 13 residues. The CDR3 region has the DNA TGTGCCTGGAGTGTACGTCCGGGTTCCGGCATATATTTT. Its translation: CAWSVRPGSGIYF.

This clone came up once. The rearrangement joins TRBV6-5 to TRBJ1-2; D remains unclear. Germline-derived CDR1 and CDR2 are MNHEY and SVGAGI. The CDR3 length is 13 residues. Trimming removed 3 bases from V and 4 bases from J, with 9 bases in between. CDR3 coding DNA: TGTGCCAGCAGTTATGGCAGGCTCTATGGCTACACCTTC. Translating it yields CASSYGRLYGYTF.